The next 21 T cell receptor beta chains were all read from a single sample in a study of siplizumab effects on memory and regulatory T cells. Produced via immunoSEQ multiplex PCR; TCRdb's table is partial and in-frame only. The sample lists about 91,000 clones; approximately 93% were seen once. The sample comprised CD8+ T cells sorted from blood. These receptors came from a human donor in good health.

The J gene is TRBJ2-7, the V gene TRBV4-1; TRBD1 matches 9 bases. In germline, CDR1 is MGHRA, CDR2 YSYEKL. The V gene end was trimmed by 1 base and the J gene end by 3 bases; junction bases not matched to a gene: 7. The CDR3 totals 16 residues. CDR3 amino acids: CASSQVPGTGIYEQYF. The CDR3 DNA follows: TGCGCCAGCAGCCAAGTCCCTGGGACAGGGATCTACGAGCAGTACTTC.

The chain uses TRBV9 and TRBJ2-2, with TRBD2 matching over 8 bases. This CDR3 is 16 amino acids long. Trimming removed 3 bases from V and 0 bases from J; junction bases left unmatched: 4. Looked up from germline, CDR1 is SGDLS and CDR2 is YYNGEE. The CDR3 here is CASSDQRGSNTGELFF. As DNA, the CDR3 is TGTGCCAGCAGCGACCAGCGGGGGTCGAACACCGGGGAGCTGTTTTTT.

The chain links TRBV27 to TRBJ1-2; D gene uncertain. There are 13 residues in the CDR3. V lost 0 bases and J lost 2, with 4 bases in between. The germline V gene encodes CDR1 MNHEY and CDR2 SMNVEV (reference sequence). CDR3 residues: CASSLSGNYGYTF. DNA for the CDR3: TGTGCCAGCAGTTTATCGGGGAACTATGGCTACACCTTC.

This clone was observed a single time. V usage is TRBV7-6 and J usage is TRBJ2-7, with no clear D. CDR1 and CDR2 (germline): SGHVS, FNYEAQ. Trimming took 0 bases from V and 6 from J, leaving 15 bases between them. The CDR3 sequence is 15 residues long. Here the CDR3 reads CASSLAQAPGLEQYF. Here the CDR3 DNA reads TGTGCCAGCAGCTTAGCGCAGGCCCCTGGGCTCGAGCAGTACTTC.

V usage is TRBV18 and J usage is TRBJ2-1; possible D gene TRBD1, 5 bases. This CDR3 region has 17 residues. Germline-derived CDR1 and CDR2 are KGHSH and LQKENI. With 3 bases removed from V and 0 bases from J, the gap between germline ends came to 15 bases. The CDR3 reads CASSPLRQLSSYNEQFF. In DNA form, the CDR3 reads TGTGCCAGCTCACCTCTTCGACAGCTCAGCTCCTACAATGAGCAGTTCTTC. Full variable domain (remainder filled in from reference TRBV18 and TRBJ2-1): NAGVMQNPRHLVRRRGQEARLRCSPMKGHSHVYWYRQLPEEGLKFMVYLQKENIIDESGMPKERFSAEFPKEGPSILRIQQVVRGDSAAYFCASSPLRQLSSYNEQFFGPGTRLTVL.

The CDR3 nucleotides read TGTGCCAGCAGCCAAGAAAAGGGGGGGGAGACCCAGTACTTC. Translation gives CASSQEKGGETQYF. This chain uses TRBV4-2 with TRBJ2-5; possibly TRBD2 for D (7 bases). Looked up from germline, CDR1 is LGHNA and CDR2 is YNFKEQ. This CDR3 is 14 amino acids long. V lost 0 bases and J 5 bases, leaving 10 bases between the germline ends.

V is TRBV6-4 and J is TRBJ2-5; 12 positions agree with TRBD1. V was clipped by 3 bases and J by 6 bases; unmatched bases: 5. The germline CDR1 and CDR2 sequences are MRHNA and SNTAGT. CDR3 size: 15 residues. This CDR3 reads CASSEGGQGAQTQYF. CDR3 DNA: TGTGCCAGCAGTGAAGGGGGACAGGGGGCCCAGACCCAGTACTTC.

This sequence joins TRBV6-5 and TRBJ2-3, with D possibly being TRBD1 (5 bases). The ends were cut back, 6 bases at V and 3 bases at J, with 10 bases in the middle. The germline V gene has CDR1 MNHEY and CDR2 SVGAGI. The length of the CDR3 is 13 residues. CDR3 protein: CASSPGLTDTQYF. The CDR3 DNA follows: TGTGCCAGCAGCCCAGGGCTAACAGATACGCAGTATTTT.

This rearrangement joins TRBV19 to TRBJ2-1; D unresolved. This CDR3 is built from 11 residues. From germline, CDR1 is LNHDA and CDR2 SQIVND (reference sequence). Trimming took 4 bases from V and 7 from J, leaving 5 bases between them. The CDR3 loop is CASSKFNEQFF. CDR3 DNA sequence: TGTGCCAGTAGTAAGTTTAATGAGCAGTTCTTC.

The rearrangement uses TRBV7-9 and TRBJ2-7, with D possibly being TRBD1 (6 bases). CDR1 and CDR2 from the germline V gene are SEHNR and FQNEAQ (reference sequence). The CDR3 has 14 residues. Trimming pared 2 bases from V and 1 base from J, leaving 9 bases between. The CDR3 nucleotides read TGTGCCAGCAGCTTACACAGGGAGTCCTACGAGCAGTACTTC. Translating it yields CASSLHRESYEQYF.

V and J are TRBV4-1 and TRBJ2-5; D tentatively fits TRBD1 or TRBD2 (5 bases each). The CDR3 totals 14 residues. The V end lost 3 bases, the J end lost 3 bases, and 11 bases lay between the germline ends. Germline V lookup: CDR1 MGHRA, CDR2 YSYEKL. The DNA for the CDR3 is TGCGCCAGCAGCCAGAGTGGGACCGAAGAGACCCAGTACTTC. Protein product: CASSQSGTEETQYF.

The count of this clone is one. The CDR3 DNA is TGTGCCAGCAGTGCATCGTGGACGACCCACCGAGGAGATGAAAAACTGTTTTTT. Protein product: CASSASWTTHRGDEKLFF. The chain has TRBV6-1 and TRBJ1-4; no clear D. The CDR3 totals 18 residues. CDR1 is MNHNS, CDR2 SASEGT, per germline. Trimming took off 4 bases at V and 6 bases at J, with 24 bases between the two ends.

The V and J genes are TRBV5-6 and TRBJ1-2, with D possibly being TRBD1 (5 bases). Germline lookup yields CDR1 SGHDT and CDR2 YYEEEE. The CDR3 is 14 residues long. V lost 2 bases and J 8 bases, leaving 16 bases between the germline ends. The CDR3 spells CASSFPDMSGGYTF. CDR3 nucleotides: TGTGCCAGCAGCTTCCCGGACATGTCGGGCGGCTACACCTTC.

The V and J genes are TRBV27 and TRBJ2-3; 16 bases align to TRBD2. The ends lost 3 bases at V and 0 bases at J; junction bases unmatched: 3. CDR3 length: 18 amino acids. Germline loops: CDR1 MNHEY, CDR2 SMNVEV (reference sequence). The CDR3 region has the DNA TGTGCCAGCAGTTTGGGGGGACTAGCGGGAGGGAGCACAGATACGCAGTATTTT. Translating gives CASSLGGLAGGSTDTQYF.

The V gene is TRBV7-2, the J gene TRBJ2-2; no reliable D call. The CDR3 extends over 14 amino acids. The germline CDR1 and CDR2 sequences are SGHTA and FQGNSA. The V end lost 5 bases, the J end lost 0 bases, and 7 bases lay between the germline ends. CDR3 in amino acids: CASSEVSNTGELFF. The CDR3 region has the DNA TGTGCCAGCAGCGAAGTCTCGAACACCGGGGAGCTGTTTTTT.

The chain uses TRBV11-3 and TRBJ2-7, with TRBD1 matching over 11 bases. Germline CDR1 and CDR2: SGHNT and YENEEA. V gave up 5 bases and J gave up 3 bases; unmatched junction bases: 3. The CDR3 spans 14 residues. The CDR3, as DNA: TGTGCCAGCAGCCTCGGGACAGGGGGCTACGAGCAGTACTTC. As protein: CASSLGTGGYEQYF.

The chain joins TRBV15 to TRBJ2-3; 16 bases line up with TRBD2. Germline lookup yields CDR1 LNHNV and CDR2 YYDKDF (reference sequence). The CDR3 spans 24 residues. V was pared by 0 bases and J by 0 bases, with 18 bases of the junction left unmatched. This chain's CDR3 is CATSRDVGTSGRDLIEMSTDTQYF. The CDR3, as DNA: TGTGCCACCAGCAGAGATGTCGGGACTAGCGGGAGGGATCTGATAGAGATGAGCACAGATACGCAGTATTTT.

V gene TRBV4-1 combines with J gene TRBJ2-2, with 7 bases identical to TRBD1. The CDR3 sequence is 14 residues long. The germline gives CDR1 MGHRA, CDR2 YSYEKL. The J segment lost 4 bases and the V segment lost 4 bases, leaving 3 bases of the junction unmatched. The CDR3 is CASSRQGITGELFF. Here the CDR3 DNA reads TGCGCCAGCAGCCGACAGGGCATCACCGGGGAGCTGTTTTTT.

CDR3 DNA: TGTGCCAGTAGTATCCCGCTAGCGGGGGTGGCAGATACGCAGTATTTT. Its translation is CASSIPLAGVADTQYF. The chain is built from TRBV19 and TRBJ2-3; 10 bases map to TRBD2. V gave up 3 bases and J gave up 4 bases; unmatched junction bases: 7. Germline V gene sequence: CDR1 LNHDA, CDR2 SQIVND (reference sequence). CDR3 length: 16 residues. Full variable domain (outside the CDR3, taken from reference TRBV19 and TRBJ2-3): DGGITQSPKYLFRKEGQNVTLSCEQNLNHDAMYWYRQDPGQGLRLIYYSQIVNDFQKGDIAEGYSVSREKKESFPLTVTSAQKNPTAFYLCASSIPLAGVADTQYFGPGTRLTVL.

The chain combines TRBV27 with TRBJ2-7; TRBD2 matches at 14 bases. Trimming took 5 bases from V and 7 from J; bases not matched to a gene: 7. The germline V gene has CDR1 MNHEY and CDR2 SMNVEV (reference sequence). The CDR3 covers 15 residues. CDR3 loop: CASSPGTSGRIEQYF. Here the CDR3 DNA reads TGTGCCAGCAGTCCGGGGACTAGCGGGAGAATAGAGCAGTACTTC.

The chain joins TRBV5-6 to TRBJ2-5; TRBD1 aligns across 11 bases. The CDR3 covers 15 residues. CDR1 is SGHDT and CDR2 is YYEEEE in the germline V gene. Germline trimming cut 3 bases from V and 5 bases from J; bases unmatched to any gene: 6. CDR3 sequence (DNA): TGTGCCAGCAGCTCGGGACAGGGGGATGGGGAGACCCAGTACTTC. This translates into CASSSGQGDGETQYF.